Detailed here is one T cell receptor (beta chain). Sequencing of TCR beta drew on CD8+ and CD4+ T cells from blood. The multiple sclerosis controls, all treatment-naive patients, had relapsing-remitting disease that was stable or active. FACS was used to enrich TEMRA cells, whereas the CD8+ and CD4+ T cells were obtained by negative isolation. V gave up 2 bases and J gave up 1 base, with 8 bases separating them. The CDR3 totals 14 residues. In germline, CDR1 is MNHEY, CDR2 SMNVEV (reference sequence). The source of the sample is a study of CD8 T cells in Susac syndrome. When the RNA was reverse transcribed, random hexamers were used with an input of 0.5 to 1 ug. The authors amplified TCR beta CDR3 across 54 Vbeta and 13 Jbeta using immunoSEQ multiplex PCR. TCRdb processed the immunoSEQ multiplex PCR reads anew with MiXCR; each CDR3 protein has one entry. The table lists 350,000 to 550,000 distinct CDR3 sequences, approximately 85% of them singletons, with more than 0.09% in the top ten.

The genes are TRBV27 and TRBJ1-2; the D is unclear. The TCR was taken from a human donor with multiple sclerosis. Material for sequencing was CD8+ T cells from PBMCs. The DNA for the CDR3 is TGTGCCAGCAGTTTAATCGGGAGTAACTATGGCTACACCTTC. This sequence encodes CASSLIGSNYGYTF.